This is a list of T cell receptor beta chains from one sample in a study of monozygotic twins with inflammatory bowel disease. TCRdb reprocessed the 5' RACE reads and reports one entry per CDR3 protein, with no DNA. The listing contains 300,000 to 350,000 distinct CDR3 sequences. The specimen sequenced was blood. The source is a human donor with ulcerative colitis or Crohn's disease, or a healthy co-twin of an affected twin (not recorded which). CDR3s include the opening cysteine and the closing phenylalanine or tryptophan. Each record gives: J gene, V gene, CDR3 protein.

>TRBJ2-6|TRBV18
CASSQGKGLGANVLTF
>TRBJ2-5|TRBV4-3
CASSQAVGPLGTQYF
>TRBJ1-2|TRBV4-1
CASSHPPRSYGYTF
>TRBJ2-3|TRBV20-1
CSADSGLPTSTDTQYF
>TRBJ1-4|TRBV12-3/TRBV12-4
CASSPGTGGPRGEKLFF
>TRBJ2-5|TRBV3-1
CASSQLRSPTRLEGETQYF
>TRBJ2-3|TRBV19
CASSTGGTDTQYF
>TRBJ2-1|TRBV20-1
CSAQRTLRSYNEQFF
>TRBJ2-1|TRBV5-1
CASSPPLAGNEQFF
>TRBJ1-2|TRBV24-1
CATSDPGQGGYGYTF
>TRBJ1-1|TRBV5-1
CASSPLQGRNTEAFF
>TRBJ2-7|TRBV13
CASSYRGLAGDEQYF
>TRBJ2-5|TRBV5-1
CASSPGPQETQYF
>TRBJ1-5|TRBV12-3/TRBV12-4
CASSASANQPQHF
>TRBJ2-1|TRBV14
CASSQERGLVQFF
>TRBJ2-3|TRBV5-6
CASSLDPGTDTQYF
>TRBJ1-6|TRBV7-2
CASQDLPLYNSPLHF
>TRBJ2-7|TRBV7-2
CASSSRGTYEQYF
>TRBJ2-7|TRBV7-8
CASSLAGQGSYEQYF
>TRBJ2-2|TRBV4-1
CASSGTEGELFF
>TRBJ1-1|TRBV7-2
CASRRNTAVNTEAFF
>TRBJ2-7|TRBV4-3
CASSPGLLSYEQYF
>TRBJ2-1|TRBV28
CASSHTPISAYNEQFF
>TRBJ2-7|TRBV3-1
CASSQVGDRAYEQYF
>TRBJ1-5|TRBV6-1
CASSEYPNRDNQPQHF
>TRBJ1-3|TRBV5-1
CASSLGLISGNTIYF
>TRBJ2-1|TRBV20-1
CSAIGTSGRLGEQFF
>TRBJ1-5|TRBV28
CASSPPFSPQHF
>TRBJ2-7|TRBV7-9
CASRVSGTGAYEQYF
>TRBJ2-2|TRBV12-3/TRBV12-4
CASRLGLENTGELFF
>TRBJ1-5|TRBV7-6
CASSPSGTGVQPQHF
>TRBJ1-3|TRBV12-3/TRBV12-4
CASSSGSYGNTIYF